The 15 T cell receptor beta chains presented below share a single source sample, sequenced in a study of blood T cell repertoires in COVID-19 (dated by TCRdb to the early 2020s). Libraries came from the immunoSEQ multiplex PCR assay. In TCRdb, the immuneACCESS table is reduced to in-frame sequences with V and J assigned. These tables do not hold every clone; where another copy was compared, an unresolved V gene accounts for under half, and the others remain unexplained. Here the sample has around 150,000 clones; roughly 86% occur a single time. Of the sample, 0.99% falls within the top ten clones. The sequenced material came from peripheral blood. The receptor set was obtained from a man younger than 30 with acute or convalescent COVID-19.

This chain connects TRBV14 to TRBJ1-1; 8 bases are shared with TRBD1. Germline V CDR1 and CDR2: SGHDN, FVKESK. The CDR3 is 16 residues long. V lost 4 bases and J lost 2; bases outside the gene matches: 9. For the CDR3, the DNA is TGTGCCAGCAGCCCTCCAAGGGACAGGAGTAACACTGAAGCTTTCTTT. It codes for CASSPPRDRSNTEAFF.

This chain links TRBV28 with TRBJ1-1; D is unclear. Deletions cut 3 bases from V and 3 bases from J, with 14 bases between. CDR3 length: 15 residues. Germline V gene sequence: CDR1 MDHEN, CDR2 SYDVKM. Here the CDR3 reads CASSFTAPRHTEAFF. CDR3 DNA: TGTGCCAGCAGTTTTACAGCCCCCAGGCACACTGAAGCTTTCTTT.

The chain recombines TRBV5-6 with TRBJ1-5; the D gene is possibly TRBD1 (6 bases). This CDR3 is 13 amino acids long. V was clipped by 3 bases and J by 4 bases, with 8 bases between them. CDR1 is SGHDT and CDR2 is YYEEEE in the germline V gene. The chain's CDR3 is CASSWQGNQPQHF. The CDR3 DNA reads TGTGCCAGCAGCTGGCAGGGGAATCAGCCCCAGCATTTT.

The V gene is TRBV5-1, the J gene TRBJ1-6, with TRBD1 matching 8 bases. V lost 4 bases to trimming and J lost 7 bases; unmatched junction nucleotides: 7. This CDR3 has 15 amino acids. Germline V gene sequence: CDR1 SGHRS, CDR2 YFSETQ. This CDR3 is CASSRGTGTNSPLHF. In nucleotides, the CDR3 is TGCGCCAGCAGCAGAGGGACAGGAACCAATTCACCCCTCCACTTT.

This clone was counted a single time. This chain links TRBV4-1 with TRBJ1-4, with TRBD1 identical over 9 bases. After removal of 5 bases from V and 8 bases from J, the junction contained 6 bases not matched to a gene. CDR1 is MGHRA and CDR2 is YSYEKL in the germline V gene. This CDR3 contains 14 residues. CDR3 sequence: CASSSTGGREKLFF. The CDR3, as DNA: TGCGCCAGCAGCTCGACAGGGGGTAGAGAAAAACTGTTTTTT.

V usage is TRBV12-3 or TRBV12-4 and J usage is TRBJ2-3; D gene ambiguous. V dropped 8 bases and J dropped 4 bases, with 10 bases sitting between them. The CDR3 spans 12 residues. The CDR3 reads CASGPRPDTQYF. The DNA for the CDR3 is TGTGCCAGCGGCCCCCGTCCAGATACGCAGTATTTT.

V and J are TRBV7-9 and TRBJ2-1; TRBD1 is a possible D gene (5 bases). V was shortened by 5 bases and J by 10 bases, with 21 bases between the two germline ends. There are 15 residues in the CDR3. The germline gives CDR1 SEHNR, CDR2 FQNEAQ (reference sequence). Here the CDR3 reads CASSPPREGVYEQFF. CDR3 bases: TGTGCCAGCAGCCCCCCCCGAGAAGGGGTATACGAGCAGTTCTTC.

The rearrangement uses TRBV7-9 and TRBJ2-2; D gene ambiguous. V lost 5 bases and J 0 bases, leaving 16 bases between the germline ends. There are 17 residues in the CDR3. Germline CDR1 reads SEHNR; CDR2 reads FQNEAQ (reference sequence). The CDR3 protein is CASSPPLWQANTGELFF. CDR3 nucleotide sequence: TGTGCCAGCAGCCCCCCATTGTGGCAAGCGAACACCGGGGAGCTGTTTTTT.

This clone occurred once. The V and J genes are TRBV7-8 and TRBJ2-3, with 8 bases that match TRBD2. CDR1 SGHVS and CDR2 FQNEAQ come from the germline V gene. V lost 2 bases and J lost 3; bases outside the gene matches: 4. The length of the CDR3 is 15 residues. CDR3 loop: CASSLLAGGTDTQYF. The CDR3 bases are TGTGCCAGCAGCTTACTCGCGGGGGGTACAGATACGCAGTATTTT.

The V and J genes are TRBV18 and TRBJ2-2, with 10 positions matching TRBD2. CDR1 is KGHSH and CDR2 is LQKENI in the germline V gene. The CDR3 extends over 18 amino acids. V was pared by 4 bases and J by 0 bases, with 8 bases of the junction left unmatched. This chain's CDR3 is CASSRPLAGATNTGELFF. DNA for the CDR3: TGTGCCAGCTCACGACCCCTAGCGGGGGCCACGAACACCGGGGAGCTGTTTTTT.

The V call is TRBV4-1, the J call TRBJ1-4; no definite D call. V shed 4 bases and J shed 5 bases, with 5 bases lying between them. The CDR3 is 12 residues long. CDR1 and CDR2 (germline): MGHRA, YSYEKL. CDR3 loop: CASSPKNEKLFF. The CDR3 coding sequence is TGCGCCAGCAGCCCAAAAAATGAAAAACTGTTTTTT.

V gene TRBV10-2 combines with J gene TRBJ2-7; D is ambiguous. Trimming left V 3 bases short and J 0 bases short, with 3 bases between. The CDR3 is 12 residues long. Germline V gene lookup returns CDR1 WSHSY and CDR2 SAAADI. CDR3 sequence (DNA): TGCGCCAGCAGTGACAGCTCCTACGAGCAGTACTTC. Its translation: CASSDSSYEQYF.

This chain joins TRBV2 and TRBJ1-2; the D is unclear. The ends were cut back, 4 bases at V and 3 bases at J, with 9 bases in the middle. Germline V gene lookup returns CDR1 SNHLY and CDR2 FYNNEI. There are 13 residues in the CDR3. The CDR3: CASSATEYYGYTF. DNA of the CDR3: TGTGCCAGCAGTGCTACAGAGTACTATGGCTACACCTTC.

V gene TRBV2 combines with J gene TRBJ1-3; maybe TRBD1 (6 bases). From germline, CDR1 is SNHLY and CDR2 FYNNEI. V dropped 6 bases and J dropped 3 bases, with 12 bases sitting between them. This CDR3 is 14 amino acids long. CDR3 bases: TGTGCCAGCAGGCTCGGACAGTTTGGAAACACCATATATTTT. It specifies CASRLGQFGNTIYF.

The chain is built from TRBV2 and TRBJ1-2, with D perhaps TRBD1 (5 bases). Germline V gene sequence: CDR1 SNHLY, CDR2 FYNNEI. The length of the CDR3 is 13 residues. V was shortened by 6 bases and J by 6 bases, with 14 bases between the two germline ends. The CDR3 is CASSQVGGDGYTF. The DNA of the CDR3 is TGTGCCAGCAGCCAAGTGGGGGGGGATGGCTACACCTTC.